The 12 T cell receptor beta chains below come from one sample, sequenced in a study of blood T cell repertoires in COVID-19. Profiling relied on immunoSEQ multiplex PCR, and the TCRdb table lists in-frame clones only, not all of them. The sample yields over 85,000 clones, 80% to 90% seen once. The specimen sequenced was peripheral blood. Every receptor here comes from a woman aged 55-69 years with acute or convalescent COVID-19.

This clone has a handful of counts. V is TRBV6-4 and J is TRBJ2-4, with D unclear. V lost 10 bases and J lost 2, with 6 bases in between. The length of the CDR3 is 11 residues. Germline V gives CDR1 MRHNA, CDR2 SNTAGT. CDR3: CATRPKNIQYF. The CDR3 coding sequence is TGTGCCACTCGTCCCAAAAACATTCAGTACTTC.

The gene calls are TRBV2 and TRBJ1-2, with D possibly TRBD1 on 5 matching bases. The CDR3 consists of 15 residues. CDR1 and CDR2 (germline): SNHLY, FYNNEI. V was shortened by 4 bases and J by 8 bases, with 20 bases between the two germline ends. The CDR3 spells CASSGGRRDSSGYTF. The CDR3 DNA sequence: TGTGCCAGCAGTGGCGGAAGGAGGGACTCTAGCGGCTACACCTTC. Drawing the rest from reference TRBV2 and TRBJ1-2, the complete variable domain is EPEVTQTPSHQVTQMGQEVILRCVPISNHLYFYWYRQILGQKVEFLVSFYNNEISEKSEIFDDQFSVERPDGSNFTLKIRSTKLEDSAMYFCASSGGRRDSSGYTFGSGTRLTVV.

In this sample, this clone turned up once. V usage is TRBV11-3 and J usage is TRBJ2-5, with D tentatively TRBD2 (7 bases). The CDR3 has 13 amino acids. CDR1 and CDR2 (germline): SGHNT, YENEEA. V was clipped by 4 bases and J by 7 bases, with 13 bases between them. CDR3 sequence: CASSSGLQGTQYF. As DNA, the CDR3 is TGTGCCAGCAGCTCGGGACTACAGGGGACCCAGTACTTC.

The chain recombines TRBV28 with TRBJ2-7, with 9 bases matching TRBD2. Germline CDR1 MDHEN, CDR2 SYDVKM. V was pared by 1 base and J by 6 bases, with 7 bases of the junction left unmatched. CDR3 size: 15 residues. The CDR3 here is CASSLSAAGGLEQYF. CDR3 sequence (DNA): TGTGCCAGCAGTTTATCTGCGGCGGGGGGGCTCGAGCAGTACTTC.

This clone was counted once. This chain connects TRBV19 to TRBJ1-1, with D unresolved. The length of the CDR3 is 14 residues. CDR1 is LNHDA and CDR2 is SQIVND in the germline V gene (reference sequence). V lost 3 bases to trimming and J lost 4 bases, with 12 bases between them. In DNA form, the CDR3 reads TGTGCCAGTAGTATTGGAGGGTGGAGCACTGAAGCTTTCTTT. Protein sequence: CASSIGGWSTEAFF.

The CDR3 here is CASSPPDRAGEQYF. CDR3 DNA sequence: TGTGCCAGCAGCCCCCCCGACAGGGCAGGCGAGCAGTACTTC. This chain uses TRBV7-9 with TRBJ2-7; TRBD1 agrees at 7 bases. The CDR3 loop spans 14 amino acids. In germline, CDR1 is SEHNR, CDR2 FQNEAQ (reference sequence). V dropped 5 bases and J dropped 6; count of bases not matched to a gene: 10.

V gene TRBV9 combines with J gene TRBJ1-1, with 8 bases aligning to TRBD1. The CDR3 is 15 residues long. CDR1 and CDR2 (germline): SGDLS, YYNGEE. V dropped 4 bases and J dropped 1; count of bases not matched to a gene: 6. The CDR3 coding sequence is TGTGCCAGCAGCTCAGGGGGCGCCGGGAACACTGAAGCTTTCTTT. This gives the protein CASSSGGAGNTEAFF.

CDR3 amino acids: CASSYPGGAGTF. CDR3 DNA: TGTGCCAGCAGTTACCCAGGGGGCGCGGGCACCTTC. The J gene is TRBJ1-2, the V gene TRBV6-2 or TRBV6-3, with 8 bases lining up with TRBD1. The CDR3 is 12 amino acids. After removal of 2 bases from V and 13 bases from J, the junction contained 6 bases not matched to a gene. Germline lookup yields CDR1 MNHEY and CDR2 SVGEGT.

The V and J genes are TRBV18 and TRBJ2-4; no definite D call. Germline CDR1 is KGHSH and CDR2 is LQKENI. V was clipped by 3 bases and J by 0 bases, with 12 bases between them. The CDR3 loop spans 16 amino acids. In DNA, the CDR3 is TGTGCCAGCTCACCTACTCCAATACTAGCCAAAAACATTCAGTACTTC. It codes for CASSPTPILAKNIQYF.

The V gene is TRBV6-5, the J gene TRBJ1-6; D not certain. Per the germline V gene, CDR1 is MNHEY and CDR2 is SVGAGI. The length of the CDR3 is 15 residues. V was pared by 2 bases and J by 6 bases, with 11 bases between. The CDR3 spells CASSYQAPLNSPLHF. The CDR3 bases are TGTGCCAGCAGTTACCAGGCTCCCCTTAATTCACCCCTCCACTTT.

The chain carries TRBV6-1 and TRBJ1-6; no reliable D call. V was cut by 6 bases and J by 0 bases, with 15 bases left in between. The CDR3 loop spans 17 amino acids. CDR1 and CDR2 (germline): MNHNS, SASEGT. The DNA for the CDR3 is TGTGCCAGCAGCGAAAGGACGGGAAGCTCCTATAATTCACCCCTCCACTTT. Translation gives CASSERTGSSYNSPLHF.

The chain employs TRBV2 and TRBJ2-1, with 7 bases that match TRBD1. The V gene's germline CDR1 is SNHLY and CDR2 FYNNEI. The J segment lost 15 bases and the V segment lost 2 bases, leaving 13 bases of the junction unmatched. The CDR3 totals 14 residues. CDR3 bases: TGTGCCAGCAGTGAAACGACTCCCGGGACAGAAACGTTCTTC. It specifies CASSETTPGTETFF.